The sequence of this T cell receptor beta chain was determined in a study of T cell responses to AZD1222 COVID-19 vaccine. The table came from immunoSEQ multiplex PCR; TCRdb's copy has only in-frame clones and leaves some out. The table records over 150,000 clones, over 75% of them present only once. With V trimmed by 6 bases and J by 8 bases, 10 bases remained unmatched. This CDR3 comprises 14 residues. Germline V gives CDR1 LGHDT, CDR2 YNNKEL (reference sequence). The chain links TRBV3-1 (or the pseudogene TRBV3-2) to TRBJ1-2; TRBD1 aligns across 9 bases. This sequence originates from an adult in good health. The sample here was peripheral blood, taken on day 0 of AZD1222 vaccination. The CDR3 sequence: CASSPRDRAGGYTF. The DNA for the CDR3 is TGTGCCAGCAGTCCTAGGGACAGGGCGGGAGGCTACACCTTC.